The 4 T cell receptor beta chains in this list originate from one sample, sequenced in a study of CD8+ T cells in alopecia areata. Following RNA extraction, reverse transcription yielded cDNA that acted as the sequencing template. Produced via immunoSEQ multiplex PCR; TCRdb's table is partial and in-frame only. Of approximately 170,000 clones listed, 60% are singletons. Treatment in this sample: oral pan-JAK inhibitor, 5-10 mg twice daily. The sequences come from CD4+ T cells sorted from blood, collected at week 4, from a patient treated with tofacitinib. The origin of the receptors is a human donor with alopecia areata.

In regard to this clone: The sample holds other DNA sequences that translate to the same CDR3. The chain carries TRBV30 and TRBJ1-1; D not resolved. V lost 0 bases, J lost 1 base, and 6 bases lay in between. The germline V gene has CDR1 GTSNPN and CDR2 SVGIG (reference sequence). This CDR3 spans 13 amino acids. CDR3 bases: TGTGCCTGGAGTGTTGATTCGAACACTGAAGCTTTCTTT. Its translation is CAWSVDSNTEAFF.

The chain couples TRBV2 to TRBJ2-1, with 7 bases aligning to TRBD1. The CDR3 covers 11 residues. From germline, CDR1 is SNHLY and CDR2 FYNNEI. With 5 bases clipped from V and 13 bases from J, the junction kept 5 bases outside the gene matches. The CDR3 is CASSPRDSQFF. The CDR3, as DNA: TGTGCCAGCAGTCCTCGGGACAGCCAGTTCTTC.

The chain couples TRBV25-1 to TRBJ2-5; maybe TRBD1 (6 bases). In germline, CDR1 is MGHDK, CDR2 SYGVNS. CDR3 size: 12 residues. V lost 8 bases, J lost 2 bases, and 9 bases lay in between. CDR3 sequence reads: CASGQKQETQYF. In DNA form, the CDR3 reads TGTGCCAGCGGACAGAAACAAGAGACCCAGTACTTC.

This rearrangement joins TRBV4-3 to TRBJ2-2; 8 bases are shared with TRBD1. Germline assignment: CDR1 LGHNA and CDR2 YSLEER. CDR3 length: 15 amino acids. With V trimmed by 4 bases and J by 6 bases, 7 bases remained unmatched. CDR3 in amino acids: CASSLETGEAGELFF. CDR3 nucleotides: TGCGCCAGCAGCCTAGAGACAGGGGAGGCCGGGGAGCTGTTTTTT.